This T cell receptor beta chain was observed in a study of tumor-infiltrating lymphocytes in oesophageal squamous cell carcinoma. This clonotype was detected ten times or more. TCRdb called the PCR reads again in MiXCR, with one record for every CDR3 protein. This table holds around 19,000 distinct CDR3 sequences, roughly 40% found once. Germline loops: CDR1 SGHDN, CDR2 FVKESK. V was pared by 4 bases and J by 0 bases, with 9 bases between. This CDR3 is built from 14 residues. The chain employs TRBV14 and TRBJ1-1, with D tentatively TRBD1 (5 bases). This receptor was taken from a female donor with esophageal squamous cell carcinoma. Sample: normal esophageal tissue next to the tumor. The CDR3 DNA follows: TGTGCCAGCAGCCCTCCAGGGATGAACACTGAAGCTTTCTTT. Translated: CASSPPGMNTEAFF.